Each of the 17 T cell receptor beta chains below was sequenced from the same sample in a study of cytomegalovirus exposure and HLA in healthy donors. It was with 60 Vbeta and 13 Jbeta primers that the PCR ran. Using immunoSEQ multiplex PCR, the repertoire was profiled, and TCRdb retains in-frame clones only, with some absent. The sample holds 20,000 to 25,000 clones. Sequenced: PBMCs. These receptors were taken from a male donor in good health and CMV-seropositive.

The chain is built from TRBV4-3 and TRBJ2-7, with a tentative D call TRBD1 (6 bases). This CDR3 region has 18 residues. Germline values: CDR1 LGHNA, CDR2 YSLEER. Trimming cost V 0 bases and J 3 bases, with 21 bases left between them. The CDR3: CASSQDGIGGRGGYEQYF. The CDR3 bases are TGCGCCAGCAGCCAAGATGGGATAGGTGGGAGAGGGGGCTACGAGCAGTACTTC.

The J gene is TRBJ2-7, the V gene TRBV29-1, with TRBD1 matching 9 bases. The CDR3 sequence is 16 residues long. After removal of 8 bases from V and 6 bases from J, the junction contained 20 bases not matched to a gene. Germline CDR1 and CDR2: SQVTM and ANQGSEA. CDR3 residues: CSNFDSHRDRVCEQYF. The CDR3 DNA sequence: TGCAGCAATTTTGATAGTCACCGGGACAGGGTTTGCGAGCAGTACTTC.

V and J are TRBV5-4 and TRBJ1-1; D possibly corresponds to TRBD1 (6 bases). Trimming left V 7 bases short and J 0 bases short, with 13 bases between. The CDR3 covers 14 residues. Germline lookup yields CDR1 SGHNT and CDR2 YYREEE (reference sequence). CDR3 region: CASGPTGMNTEAFF. The CDR3 DNA reads as TGTGCCAGCGGGCCGACAGGAATGAACACTGAAGCTTTCTTT.

CDR3 nucleotides: TGTGCCAGCAGTTTCGGGGGGCGAGATGGCTACACCTTC. Protein sequence: CASSFGGRDGYTF. This sequence joins TRBV27 and TRBJ1-2; D perhaps matches TRBD1 (6 bases). The CDR3 spans 13 residues. V lost 3 bases and J lost 6, with 11 bases in between. Germline-derived CDR1 and CDR2 are MNHEY and SMNVEV (reference sequence).

V is TRBV19 and J is TRBJ1-5, with 7 nucleotides matching TRBD1. The trim removed 4 bases at V and 5 bases at J, leaving 5 bases unmatched. Looked up from germline, CDR1 is LNHDA and CDR2 is SQIVND (reference sequence). The CDR3 is 14 residues long. The CDR3, as DNA: TGTGCCAGTAGTAAGAGGGGGCTGGATCAGCCCCAGCATTTT. Translation: CASSKRGLDQPQHF.

The CDR3 DNA reads as TGTGCCAGCAGTCCCGTTAGCGGAAATCCCACAGATACGCAGTATTTT. Amino acid sequence: CASSPVSGNPTDTQYF. The V gene is TRBV28, the J gene TRBJ2-3, with a possible D match to TRBD2 (6 bases). Germline V gene data show CDR1 as MDHEN and CDR2 as SYDVKM. V lost 5 bases to trimming and J lost 2 bases, with 17 bases between them. This CDR3 has 16 residues.

The CDR3 spells CSVESGSPVGTQYF. CDR3 DNA sequence: TGCAGCGTTGAATCCGGGAGTCCTGTAGGGACCCAGTACTTC. The rearrangement uses TRBV29-1 and TRBJ2-5; TRBD2 might be the D (6 bases). V was cut by 2 bases and J by 7 bases, with 17 bases left in between. Germline values: CDR1 SQVTM, CDR2 ANQGSEA. The CDR3 totals 14 residues. The whole variable domain, remainder taken from reference TRBV29-1 and TRBJ2-5, is SAVISQKPSRDICQRGTSLTIQCQVDSQVTMMFWYRQQPGQSLTLIATANQGSEATYESGFVIDKFPISRPNLTFSTLTVSNMSPEDSSIYLCSVESGSPVGTQYFGPGTRLLVL.

J is TRBJ2-2 and V is TRBV7-9, with D possibly matching TRBD1 (6 bases). Trimming shortened V by 6 bases and J by 2 bases, and 10 bases separated the two germline ends. This CDR3 has 14 amino acids. Germline V gene lookup returns CDR1 SEHNR and CDR2 FQNEAQ (reference sequence). The CDR3 nucleotides read TGTGCCAGCAGACCGGACAGCAACACCGGGGAGCTGTTTTTT. This gives the protein CASRPDSNTGELFF.

The chain is built from TRBV18 and TRBJ2-5; no reliable D call. This CDR3 spans 13 amino acids. V shed 3 bases and J shed 5 bases, with 10 bases lying between them. Germline CDR1 and CDR2: KGHSH and LQKENI. This CDR3 reads CASSPRSRETQYF. CDR3 in DNA: TGTGCCAGCTCACCCCGAAGCAGGGAGACCCAGTACTTC.

V is TRBV7-4 and J is TRBJ2-7; D possibly corresponds to TRBD1 (6 bases). V lost 1 base to trimming and J lost 5 bases, with 15 bases between them. Germline loops: CDR1 SGHVT, CDR2 SQSDAQ. There are 15 residues in the CDR3. DNA for the CDR3: TGTGCCAGCAGCTTAGAAGGCTCAGGGGCACACGAGCAGTACTTC. It specifies CASSLEGSGAHEQYF.

The chain employs TRBV4-3 and TRBJ2-7, with TRBD1 matching 7 bases. The V segment lost 3 bases and the J segment 7 bases; nucleotides outside the gene matches: 12. From germline, CDR1 is LGHNA and CDR2 YSLEER. The CDR3 has 15 amino acids. The CDR3 nucleotides read TGCGCCAGCAGCCAGCCGACAGGGCGCAATGGGGAGCAGTACTTC. It specifies CASSQPTGRNGEQYF.

This chain uses TRBV6-4 with TRBJ1-2, with D possibly TRBD1 on 5 matching bases. From germline, CDR1 is MRHNA and CDR2 SNTAGT. This CDR3 contains 15 residues. Trimming cost V 2 bases and J 3 bases, with 13 bases left between them. The CDR3 bases are TGTGCCAGCAGTGACGGCTCAGGGTCTGACTATGGCTACACCTTC. It encodes CASSDGSGSDYGYTF.

The CDR3 coding sequence is TGTGCCAGCAGTGAGACAGGAGACTTTGGAAACACCATATATTTT. It translates to CASSETGDFGNTIYF. V usage is TRBV25-1 and J usage is TRBJ1-3; perhaps TRBD1 as D (6 bases). From germline, CDR1 is MGHDK and CDR2 SYGVNS. Trimming shortened V by 3 bases and J by 3 bases, and 12 bases separated the two germline ends. CDR3 length: 15 amino acids.

J is TRBJ2-1 and V is TRBV20-1, with a possible D match to TRBD2 (5 bases). CDR1 and CDR2 from the germline V gene are DFQATT and SNEGSKA (reference sequence). V lost 6 bases and J 2 bases, leaving 5 bases between the germline ends. The CDR3 extends over 11 amino acids. The CDR3, as DNA: TGCAGTGCGAGGGCCTACAATGAGCAGTTCTTC. Translating it yields CSARAYNEQFF.

J is TRBJ1-1 and V is TRBV7-2; a weak D match, TRBD1 (5 bases). This CDR3 is 11 amino acids long. Trimming took 3 bases from V and 11 from J, leaving 10 bases between them. The germline V gene encodes CDR1 SGHTA and CDR2 FQGNSA. The chain's CDR3 is CASSFSGLAFF. As DNA, the CDR3 is TGTGCCAGCAGCTTCTCAGGGTTGGCTTTCTTT.

The rearrangement links TRBV2 to TRBJ2-7, with D maybe TRBD2 (6 bases). This CDR3 spans 13 amino acids. CDR1 is SNHLY, CDR2 FYNNEI, per germline. With 4 bases removed from V and 3 bases from J, the gap between germline ends came to 10 bases. CDR3 nucleotides: TGTGCCAGCAGTGTTGATAGCGGCTACGAGCAGTACTTC. Protein: CASSVDSGYEQYF.

The gene calls are TRBV29-1 and TRBJ2-7, with a weak D call TRBD1 (6 bases). Per the germline V gene, CDR1 is SQVTM and CDR2 is ANQGSEA. The CDR3 has 12 residues. The V end lost 5 bases, the J end lost 3 bases, and 11 bases lay between the germline ends. Here the CDR3 reads CSVWTDGYEQYF. CDR3 bases: TGCAGCGTTTGGACAGATGGCTACGAGCAGTACTTC.